This T cell receptor (beta chain) derives from a study of blood T cell repertoires in COVID-19. The V and J ends lost 1 base and 0 bases respectively, with 19 bases between them. Germline CDR1 and CDR2: SGHRS and YFSETQ. The CDR3 sequence is 18 residues long. Sequencing used immunoSEQ multiplex PCR; TCRdb keeps in-frame clones, though not all of them. The data show 150,000 to 200,000 clones, roughly 88% seen once. Sequenced sample: peripheral blood. The sequence was collected from a woman older than 75 with acute or convalescent COVID-19. The chain couples TRBV5-1 to TRBJ2-5; D is possibly TRBD2 (5 bases). As DNA, the CDR3 is TGCGCCAGCAGCTTGTGGAAGGCCGAGCGGCGGTACCAAGAGACCCAGTACTTC. It specifies CASSLWKAERRYQETQYF.